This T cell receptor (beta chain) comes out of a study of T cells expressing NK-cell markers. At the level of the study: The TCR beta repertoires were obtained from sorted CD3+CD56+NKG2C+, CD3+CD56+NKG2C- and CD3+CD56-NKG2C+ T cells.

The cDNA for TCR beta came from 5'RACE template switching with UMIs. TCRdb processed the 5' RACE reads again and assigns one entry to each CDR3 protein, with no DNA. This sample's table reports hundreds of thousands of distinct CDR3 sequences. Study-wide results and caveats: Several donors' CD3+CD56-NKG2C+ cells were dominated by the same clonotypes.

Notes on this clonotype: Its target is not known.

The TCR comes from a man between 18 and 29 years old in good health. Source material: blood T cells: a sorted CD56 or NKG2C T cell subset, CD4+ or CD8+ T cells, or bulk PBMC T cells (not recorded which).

CDR3 sequence: CASSEQGQGPTGELFF. The chain has TRBV2 and TRBJ2-2; TCRdb calls TRBD1, which cannot be checked without DNA. The CDR3 is 16 residues long. Germline CDR1 reads SNHLY; CDR2 reads FYNNEI.